These 29 T cell receptor beta chains were sequenced from one sample in a study of T cells in localized non-small cell lung cancer. Here immunoSEQ multiplex PCR was the method, and the copy in TCRdb shows in-frame clones only, minus some. Of 23,000 or so clones in the sample, 75% to 90% were seen once. The starting material was peripheral blood, obtained before any cancer treatment. Receptor source: a male donor older than 55 with stage II squamous cell lung carcinoma.

In its sample, this clone was seen a few times. The chain joins TRBV7-2 to TRBJ1-1; 7 bases are shared with TRBD1. V lost 5 bases, J lost 0 bases, and 9 bases stayed unmatched. This CDR3 is built from 16 residues. The V gene's germline CDR1 is SGHTA and CDR2 FQGNSA. CDR3 bases: TGTGCCAGCAGCCCTGGTACAGGGGCCATGAACACTGAAGCTTTCTTT. Protein product: CASSPGTGAMNTEAFF.

This clone has more than one count but fewer than ten. The gene calls are TRBV21-1 and TRBJ2-2; the table's TRBD2 call for D was not verified on the DNA. TRBV21-1 counts as a pseudogene. This CDR3 is built from 12 residues. The CDR3 nucleotides read TGTCCGGAGCTAGCCAGGACCGGGGAGCTGTTTTTT. Translation gives CPELARTGELFF.

The rearrangement uses TRBV7-2 and TRBJ2-1; 8 bases agree with TRBD1. After removal of 1 base from V and 7 bases from J, the junction contained 9 bases not matched to a gene. Germline V gene lookup returns CDR1 SGHTA and CDR2 FQGNSA. The CDR3 is 16 residues long. The chain's CDR3 is CASSLVVTGVQNEQFF. The CDR3 coding sequence is TGTGCCAGCAGCTTAGTTGTGACAGGGGTCCAAAATGAGCAGTTCTTC.

V usage is TRBV18 and J usage is TRBJ2-3, with D unclear. CDR1 and CDR2 from the germline V gene are KGHSH and LQKENI. Trimming cost V 1 base and J 2 bases, with 10 bases left between them. The CDR3 is 15 amino acids. The CDR3 DNA reads as TGTGCCAGCTCACCACTCGAAGCGACCACAGATACGCAGTATTTT. It codes for CASSPLEATTDTQYF. The variable domain in full, with the rest retrieved from reference TRBV18 and TRBJ2-3, is NAGVMQNPRHLVRRRGQEARLRCSPMKGHSHVYWYRQLPEEGLKFMVYLQKENIIDESGMPKERFSAEFPKEGPSILRIQQVVRGDSAAYFCASSPLEATTDTQYFGPGTRLTVL.

The genes are TRBV11-2 and TRBJ2-7; 9 nucleotides match TRBD2. The V and J ends lost 5 bases and 4 bases, in that order; junction bases with no gene match: 9. CDR1 SGHAT and CDR2 FQNNGV come from the germline V gene. This CDR3 is built from 15 residues. CDR3 loop: CASSPRAGGPYEQYF. The CDR3 nucleotides read TGTGCCAGCAGCCCAAGGGCGGGAGGGCCATACGAGCAGTACTTC. The full variable domain, rest sourced from reference TRBV11-2 and TRBJ2-7, is EAGVAQSPRYKIIEKRQSVAFWCNPISGHATLYWYQQILGQGPKLLIQFQNNGVVDDSQLPKDRFSAERLKGVDSTLKIQPAKLEDSAVYLCASSPRAGGPYEQYFGPGTRLTVT.

CDR3 nucleotides: TGCGCCAGCACTACCACGGGCAGTGAAGCTTTCTTT. Translated: CASTTTGSEAFF. The chain combines TRBV10-1 with TRBJ1-1; no reliable D call. V was pared by 7 bases and J by 7 bases, with 13 bases between. CDR1 and CDR2 (germline): WNHNN, SYGVQD (reference sequence). This CDR3 contains 12 residues.

The chain is built from TRBV6-1 and TRBJ1-5, with D uncertain. This CDR3 has 13 residues. CDR1 MNHNS and CDR2 SASEGT come from the germline V gene. The germline V and J ends were trimmed by 5 bases and 5 bases, with 10 bases remaining between them. DNA of the CDR3: TGTGCCAGCAGTAGACACAGAGATCAGCCCCAGCATTTT. As protein: CASSRHRDQPQHF.

The chain carries TRBV27 and TRBJ1-3; D call uncertain. Per the germline V gene, CDR1 is MNHEY and CDR2 is SMNVEV (reference sequence). The CDR3 runs to 13 residues. The V gene lost 2 bases and the J gene lost 3 bases, with 5 bases spanning the gap. The DNA for the CDR3 is TGTGCCAGCAGTTTAGGTGTTGGAAACACCATATATTTT. Translated, it gives CASSLGVGNTIYF.

The J gene is TRBJ1-2, the V gene TRBV28; D is unresolved. The CDR3 covers 13 residues. CDR1 and CDR2 from the germline V gene are MDHEN and SYDVKM. Trimming removed 3 bases at V and 4 bases at J, with 9 bases between. The CDR3 DNA reads TGTGCCAGCAGTTTGGGAGGTAGCTATGGCTACACCTTC. Protein: CASSLGGSYGYTF.

The chain joins TRBV14 to TRBJ2-7; D not resolved. The CDR3 runs 11 residues. Germline V gene data show CDR1 as SGHDN and CDR2 as FVKESK. V lost 4 bases to trimming and J lost 3 bases, with 4 bases between them. The CDR3 reads CASSRNYEQYF. The CDR3 nucleotides are TGTGCCAGCAGCCGGAACTACGAGCAGTACTTC.

This clone is a singleton in its sample. The rearrangement links TRBV11-2 to TRBJ1-3; D is possibly TRBD1 (5 bases). Per germline, CDR1 SGHAT and CDR2 FQNNGV. Trimming took 5 bases from V and 4 from J, leaving 18 bases between them. The CDR3 length is 16 residues. Written as DNA, the CDR3 is TGTGCCAGCAGCCGTGGGACGCCCTCTGCCGGAAACACCATATATTTT. Translation gives CASSRGTPSAGNTIYF.

On this clone itself: The same CDR3 can be traced to other DNA sequences in this sample. This chain uses TRBV7-9 with TRBJ1-2; D may be TRBD1 (6 bases). CDR3 size: 13 residues. CDR1 is SEHNR and CDR2 is FQNEAQ in the germline V gene (reference sequence). The germline V and J ends were trimmed by 5 bases and 2 bases, with 9 bases remaining between them. For the CDR3, the DNA is TGTGCCAGCAGCCACGGACAGAACTATGGCTACACCTTC. Amino acids: CASSHGQNYGYTF.

The chain recombines TRBV11-3 with TRBJ2-3; D is uncertain. The CDR3 length is 14 residues. Germline lookup yields CDR1 SGHNT and CDR2 YENEEA. V lost 2 bases to trimming and J lost 2 bases, with 8 bases between them. CDR3 sequence: CASSLTSSTDTQYF. CDR3 DNA: TGTGCCAGCAGCTTAACGAGTTCCACAGATACGCAGTATTTT.

The rearrangement uses TRBV5-5 and TRBJ2-7; D is unclear. Trimming took off 0 bases at V and 7 bases at J, with 11 bases between the two ends. The CDR3 runs to 13 residues. Germline V CDR1 and CDR2: SGHKS, YYEKEE (reference sequence). The CDR3 protein is CASSLGVFEEQYF. The CDR3 DNA is TGTGCCAGCAGCTTGGGGGTTTTTGAAGAGCAGTACTTC.

This chain connects TRBV10-2 to TRBJ1-2, with 7 bases matching TRBD1. The V gene's germline CDR1 is WSHSY and CDR2 SAAADI. J gave up 9 bases and V 3 bases, and 7 bases lay outside the gene matches. This CDR3 comprises 13 residues. CDR3 residues: CASSETRGDRYTF. In DNA, the CDR3 is TGCGCCAGCAGTGAAACCAGGGGGGATCGCTACACCTTC.

J is TRBJ2-1 and V is TRBV5-4; 11 bases agree with TRBD2. Trimming at V came to 4 bases and at J to 12 bases, leaving 12 bases not matched to a gene. CDR1 and CDR2 (germline): SGHNT, YYREEE (reference sequence). The CDR3 runs 15 residues. The chain's CDR3 is CASSRTSGLPHGQFF. The DNA for the CDR3 is TGTGCCAGCAGCAGGACTAGCGGGCTTCCCCACGGGCAGTTCTTC.

This chain joins TRBV4-2 and TRBJ2-5; D unclear. Trimming cost V 1 base and J 7 bases, with 10 bases left between them. This CDR3 has 13 amino acids. CDR1 and CDR2 (germline): LGHNA, YNFKEQ. DNA of the CDR3: TGTGCCAGCAGCCAAGCCCCAGACGGGACCCAGTACTTC. It translates to CASSQAPDGTQYF.

This clone was seen a few times. The sample has other DNA sequences that encode this CDR3 too. This chain links TRBV6-1 with TRBJ2-2; tentative D call: TRBD2 (6 bases). V dropped 3 bases and J dropped 1 base, with 18 bases sitting between them. The CDR3 is 18 amino acids. Germline V gene data show CDR1 as MNHNS and CDR2 as SASEGT. In DNA form, the CDR3 reads TGTGCCAGCAGTGACTTTGCGAGGGGAGGAGTGAACACCGGGGAGCTGTTTTTT. It translates to CASSDFARGGVNTGELFF.

The J gene is TRBJ2-1, the V gene TRBV7-3, with D maybe TRBD2 (5 bases). The CDR3 has 12 residues. V lost 1 base and J 9 bases, leaving 7 bases between the germline ends. Germline lookup yields CDR1 SGHTA and CDR2 FQGTGA. Here the CDR3 reads CASSLSGSEQFF. Written as DNA, the CDR3 is TGTGCCAGCAGCTTAAGTGGGAGTGAGCAGTTCTTC.

The V call is TRBV19, the J call TRBJ1-1; TRBD1 matches at 7 bases. V was pared by 3 bases and J by 5 bases, with 6 bases of the junction left unmatched. In germline, CDR1 is LNHDA, CDR2 SQIVND (reference sequence). This CDR3 has 14 amino acids. DNA for the CDR3: TGTGCCAGTAGTATGGCAGGGGGAAGAACTGAAGCTTTCTTT. Translation: CASSMAGGRTEAFF.

J is TRBJ2-6 and V is TRBV7-2, with D maybe TRBD1 (6 bases). V gave up 4 bases and J gave up 2 bases, with 6 bases separating them. This CDR3 has 14 residues. Per the germline V gene, CDR1 is SGHTA and CDR2 is FQGNSA. CDR3 region: CASSYRAGANVLTF. For the CDR3, the DNA is TGTGCCAGCAGCTACAGGGCTGGGGCCAACGTCCTGACTTTC.

This rearrangement joins TRBV9 to TRBJ2-3, with D hard to call. Trimming removed 0 bases at V and 4 bases at J, with 9 bases between. The CDR3 extends over 14 amino acids. Per the germline V gene, CDR1 is SGDLS and CDR2 is YYNGEE. CDR3 loop: CASSVGLRPDTQYF. The CDR3 bases are TGTGCCAGCAGCGTAGGCCTGAGGCCAGATACGCAGTATTTT.

V gene TRBV30 combines with J gene TRBJ1-2, with D unclear. The V gene lost 5 bases and the J gene lost 7 bases, with 17 bases spanning the gap. Germline lookup yields CDR1 GTSNPN and CDR2 SVGIG (reference sequence). The CDR3 is 13 amino acids. CDR3 coding DNA: TGTGCCTGGGTAGGCCTTCCGCTATCTGGCTACACCTTC. Translating it yields CAWVGLPLSGYTF.

The gene calls are TRBV6-6 and TRBJ2-3, with TRBD2 matching over 11 bases. V gave up 5 bases and J gave up 2 bases; unmatched junction bases: 6. The CDR3 is made up of 16 amino acids. Germline V gives CDR1 MNHNY, CDR2 SVGAGI (reference sequence). CDR3 loop: CASSAASGRITDTQYF. CDR3 DNA sequence: TGTGCCAGCAGTGCCGCTAGCGGGAGGATCACAGATACGCAGTATTTT.

The chain employs TRBV13 and TRBJ1-2, with 8 bases identical to TRBD1. The CDR3 has 18 amino acids. The ends lost 5 bases at V and 4 bases at J; junction bases unmatched: 18. Germline CDR1 is PRHDT and CDR2 is FYEKMQ (reference sequence). CDR3 region: CASSPPYSKTGEIYGYTF. CDR3 nucleotides: TGTGCCAGCAGCCCCCCCTACTCTAAGACAGGGGAGATCTATGGCTACACCTTC. The variable domain in full, completed from reference TRBV13 and TRBJ1-2, reads AAGVIQSPRHLIKEKRETATLKCYPIPRHDTVYWYQQGPGQDPQFLISFYEKMQSDKGSIPDRFSAQQFSDYHSELNMSSLELGDSALYFCASSPPYSKTGEIYGYTFGSGTRLTVV.

The chain couples TRBV10-3 to TRBJ2-1, with TRBD2 as a possible D gene (6 bases). The CDR3 has 13 amino acids. Germline V gene lookup returns CDR1 ENHRY and CDR2 SYGVKD. Trimming stripped 7 bases from V and 3 bases from J, with 10 bases between. CDR3 in DNA: TGTGCCATCACTCGGGGGAACTACAATGAGCAGTTCTTC. Its protein is CAITRGNYNEQFF.

The chain combines TRBV9 with TRBJ1-3; D possibly corresponds to TRBD1 (6 bases). This CDR3 is built from 16 residues. V lost 4 bases and J lost 0, with 14 bases in between. CDR1 is SGDLS and CDR2 is YYNGEE in the germline V gene. This CDR3 reads CASSLRGGLSGNTIYF. The CDR3 DNA is TGTGCCAGCAGCCTCCGAGGGGGACTCTCTGGAAACACCATATATTTT.

The rearrangement uses TRBV4-1 and TRBJ2-5, with D perhaps given as TRBD1 or TRBD2 (6 bases each). The germline V and J ends were trimmed by 0 bases and 4 bases, with 12 bases remaining between them. Looked up from germline, CDR1 is MGHRA and CDR2 is YSYEKL. The CDR3 has 15 amino acids. The CDR3 DNA reads as TGCGCCAGCAGCCAAGAAGGGGGAGGAGGAGAGACCCAGTACTTC. Protein: CASSQEGGGGETQYF.

V gene TRBV4-3 combines with J gene TRBJ2-1, with D possibly TRBD1 on 6 matching bases. CDR3 length equals 16 residues. The V end lost 0 bases, the J end lost 5 bases, and 14 bases lay between the germline ends. Germline V gene data show CDR1 as LGHNA and CDR2 as YSLEER. CDR3 region: CASSQELDRRDNEQFF. CDR3 DNA sequence: TGCGCCAGCAGCCAAGAACTCGACAGGAGAGACAATGAGCAGTTCTTC.